These 20 T cell receptor beta chains came from one sample sequenced in a study of blood T cells in healthy people across ages (dated by TCRdb to the mid-2010s). Preparation of the library involved 5' RACE. Instrument on record: Illumina HiSeq 2500. A second about 7 to 11 cycle PCR used a sample-barcoded 5' primer and a J-beta primer mix. TCRdb reanalyzed the raw reads on its own, using fastp at Q25 for trimming and MiXCR for clone calling, and kept in-frame beta chains. Rows merge per CDR3 protein into single entries with the most common DNA and genes. The sample profile shows 850,000 to 1,000,000 distinct CDR3 sequences; about 44% of them were found once. About an eighth of the sample lies in the top ten. The sequencing sample was made of blood. Receptors originate from a man younger than 40 in good health.

The rearrangement links TRBV11-2 to TRBJ2-1; 9 positions agree with TRBD1. The CDR3 totals 16 residues. Trimming at V came to 4 bases and at J to 8 bases, leaving 12 bases not matched to a gene. Germline V gene sequence: CDR1 SGHAT, CDR2 FQNNGV. The DNA of the CDR3 is TGTGCCAGCAGCTCCACACCGGGACAGGGAGAGGATGAGCAGTTCTTC. Translating it yields CASSSTPGQGEDEQFF.

J is TRBJ2-1 and V is TRBV12-3 or TRBV12-4; the D is unclear. Trimming left V 7 bases short and J 8 bases short, with 15 bases between. The CDR3 contains 13 residues. CDR3 in DNA: TGTGCCAGCATTGTATCTGGGAACGATGAGCAGTTCTTC. Translated: CASIVSGNDEQFF.

This chain links TRBV6-1 with TRBJ2-1, with TRBD2 identical over 7 bases. V shed 4 bases, J shed 9 bases, and the junction held 15 bases outside the gene matches. The germline gives CDR1 MNHNS, CDR2 SASEGT. There are 16 residues in the CDR3. CDR3 region: CASSGSAGGGRGEQFF. DNA of the CDR3: TGTGCCAGCAGTGGATCAGCGGGCGGGGGACGTGGTGAGCAGTTCTTC.

V is TRBV20-1 and J is TRBJ1-5, with 7 bases identical to TRBD1. V lost 6 bases, J lost 0 bases, and 11 bases stayed unmatched. The CDR3 runs to 16 residues. CDR1 is DFQATT, CDR2 SNEGSKA, per germline (reference sequence). The CDR3 DNA reads as TGCAGTGCCTATGGACAGGAATTATATAGCAATCAGCCCCAGCATTTT. Protein product: CSAYGQELYSNQPQHF.

In the case of this clonotype: Germline and junction disagree at one end, which may indicate a read error. This chain uses TRBV7-7 with TRBJ2-7, with D possibly being TRBD2 (6 bases). The germline CDR1 and CDR2 sequences are SSHAT and FNYEAQ (reference sequence). The CDR3 runs 15 residues. The CDR3 loop reads CASRTTTLEGNEQYF. CDR3 DNA sequence: TGTGCTAGCAGGACAACCACGCTGGAGGGCAATGAGCAGTACTTC.

This clonotype was counted at least ten times. This chain connects TRBV2 to TRBJ2-7; D may be TRBD2 (6 bases). The length of the CDR3 is 12 residues. Trimming removed 0 bases from V and 7 bases from J, with 7 bases in between. Germline V gene sequence: CDR1 SNHLY, CDR2 FYNNEI. As DNA, the CDR3 is TGTGCCAGCAGTGAAGCAGGGAGGGAGCAGTACTTC. This codes for CASSEAGREQYF.

This chain connects TRBV28 to TRBJ2-7; D unresolved. V was shortened by 5 bases and J by 2 bases, with 7 bases between the two germline ends. From germline, CDR1 is MDHEN and CDR2 SYDVKM. The CDR3 has 12 residues. Here the CDR3 reads CASSVSPYEQYF. The DNA of the CDR3 is TGTGCCAGCAGTGTTTCCCCCTACGAGCAGTACTTC.

This chain uses TRBV7-2 with TRBJ2-3; 9 bases map to TRBD2. The CDR3 consists of 15 residues. Germline V gene data show CDR1 as SGHTA and CDR2 as FQGNSA. The V segment lost 4 bases and the J segment 6 bases; nucleotides outside the gene matches: 8. CDR3 protein: CASSSLAGDKDTQYF. The CDR3 DNA follows: TGTGCCAGCAGCTCTTTAGCGGGGGATAAGGATACGCAGTATTTT.

This clonotype came up many times. The chain is built from TRBV11-3 and TRBJ2-3; 7 nucleotides agree with TRBD1. The V gene end was trimmed by 0 bases and the J gene end by 2 bases; junction bases not matched to a gene: 5. CDR1 is SGHNT and CDR2 is YENEEA in the germline V gene. The length of the CDR3 is 16 residues. CDR3 protein: CASSLDGTVTTDTQYF. In nucleotides, the CDR3 is TGTGCCAGCAGCTTAGACGGGACAGTAACCACAGATACGCAGTATTTT.

V usage is TRBV4-1 and J usage is TRBJ2-7; a weak D match, TRBD2 (5 bases). V lost 1 base, J lost 0 bases, and 16 bases lay in between. CDR1 MGHRA and CDR2 YSYEKL come from the germline V gene. This CDR3 has 17 residues. The CDR3 reads CASSQVVAFRGSYEQYF. CDR3 DNA sequence: TGCGCCAGCAGCCAAGTAGTCGCATTTCGGGGCTCCTACGAGCAGTACTTC.

This clonotype was seen more than once but under ten times. This clone may be a read error of a much larger clone one base away. The chain links TRBV24-1 to TRBJ2-1; a possible D gene is TRBD1 (6 bases). Germline assignment: CDR1 KGHDR and CDR2 SFDVKD. The CDR3 covers 12 residues. V lost 11 bases and J 9 bases, leaving 16 bases between the germline ends. CDR3 loop: CANATGLGEQFF. The CDR3 coding sequence is TGTGCCAATGCGACAGGTCTGGGTGAGCAGTTCTTC.

This clonotype was seen a few times. The rearrangement uses TRBV29-1 and TRBJ2-3; 10 bases map to TRBD1. V was pared by 6 bases and J by 0 bases, with 3 bases of the junction left unmatched. The CDR3 is made up of 14 amino acids. In germline, CDR1 is SQVTM, CDR2 ANQGSEA. Here the CDR3 reads CSVTGGGSTDTQYF. In nucleotides, the CDR3 is TGCAGCGTGACAGGGGGCGGAAGCACAGATACGCAGTATTTT.

This clonotype was counted between two and nine times. V and J are TRBV5-1 and TRBJ2-5; D call uncertain. The CDR3 consists of 13 residues. Germline assignment: CDR1 SGHRS and CDR2 YFSETQ. Trimming removed 7 bases from V and 5 bases from J, with 15 bases in between. The DNA of the CDR3 is TGCGCCAGCTGGATAAGGGAAGGTGAGACCCAGTACTTC. This codes for CASWIREGETQYF.

The chain couples TRBV13 to TRBJ2-4, with a tentative D call TRBD2 (6 bases). The germline CDR1 and CDR2 sequences are PRHDT and FYEKMQ (reference sequence). V was cut by 5 bases and J by 0 bases, with 14 bases left in between. The CDR3 is 16 residues long. This CDR3 is CASSIRDSLAKNIQYF. CDR3 in DNA: TGTGCCAGCAGCATCCGGGACTCATTAGCCAAAAACATTCAGTACTTC.

This clonotype was counted ten times or more. The CDR3: CASSPGRGGSYNEQFF. The CDR3 bases are TGTGCCAGCAGCCCTGGGCGGGGGGGATCCTACAATGAGCAGTTCTTC. J is TRBJ2-1 and V is TRBV9, with 9 positions matching TRBD2. Germline CDR1 and CDR2: SGDLS and YYNGEE. The CDR3 runs 16 residues. The junction had 6 bases not matched to a gene; V was cut back by 4 bases and J by 1 base.

This sequence joins TRBV29-1 and TRBJ2-7; D might be TRBD1 (6 bases). V lost 6 bases, J lost 3 bases, and 15 bases lay in between. The CDR3 totals 13 residues. Germline loops: CDR1 SQVTM, CDR2 ANQGSEA. CDR3 amino acids: CSVSSTTGYEQYF. The CDR3 DNA reads TGCAGCGTCTCATCTACGACAGGCTACGAGCAGTACTTC.

CDR3 bases: TGTGCCAGCTCAGGACAGGGTCCCGAGCAGTACTTC. Translated: CASSGQGPEQYF. The genes are TRBV18 and TRBJ2-7, with 8 positions matching TRBD1. Germline V gives CDR1 KGHSH, CDR2 LQKENI. J was trimmed by 6 bases and V by 5 bases; bases with no gene match: 3. The CDR3 totals 12 residues.

The rearrangement links TRBV5-1 to TRBJ1-1; D call uncertain. From germline, CDR1 is SGHRS and CDR2 YFSETQ. V lost 0 bases and J 3 bases, leaving 9 bases between the germline ends. This CDR3 has 14 amino acids. The CDR3 loop is CASSLDLGDTEAFF. The CDR3 nucleotides are TGCGCCAGCAGCTTGGATCTGGGTGACACTGAAGCTTTCTTT.

The chain joins TRBV20-1 to TRBJ2-1, with 14 bases that match TRBD2. Per germline, CDR1 DFQATT and CDR2 SNEGSKA (reference sequence). CDR3 length: 19 residues. V gave up 2 bases and J gave up 0 bases; unmatched junction bases: 9. The CDR3 loop reads CSARKGLAGDHNSYNEQFF. The CDR3 nucleotides read TGCAGTGCTAGAAAGGGACTAGCGGGGGACCACAACTCCTACAATGAGCAGTTCTTC.

In this sample, this clonotype turned up once. The genes are TRBV5-1 and TRBJ2-3; the D gene is possibly TRBD1 (6 bases). Germline assignment: CDR1 SGHRS and CDR2 YFSETQ. V dropped 4 bases and J dropped 3 bases, with 12 bases sitting between them. The CDR3 spans 14 residues. CDR3 amino acids: CASSVWGRTDTQYF. The CDR3 coding sequence is TGCGCCAGCAGCGTGTGGGGGCGGACAGATACGCAGTATTTT.